Listed here are 20 T cell receptor beta chains from one sample, sequenced in a study of early stage breast cancer tumors (dated by TCRdb to about 2017). Library construction relied on the immunoSEQ multiplex PCR assay. TCRdb took over this immuneACCESS table, retaining in-frame rearrangements with V and J assigned. Such tables are incomplete; in checked studies, under half of the missing clones stem from an unresolved V gene, and the remainder is unexplained. Here the sample has just over 50,000 clones; around four fifths occur a single time. The top ten clones comprise 3% to 4% of the sample. Material: blood. Receptors were obtained from a person in their 40s with breast cancer.

This chain joins TRBV4-1 and TRBJ2-4; no definite D call. The CDR3 runs to 16 residues. The V gene's germline CDR1 is MGHRA and CDR2 YSYEKL. The V and J ends lost 0 bases and 0 bases respectively, with 9 bases between them. The CDR3 bases are TGCGCCAGCAGCCAAGATCCGACCCTAGCCAAAAACATTCAGTACTTC. As protein: CASSQDPTLAKNIQYF.

The V call is TRBV5-6, the J call TRBJ2-2; D gene unclear. V was clipped by 0 bases and J by 6 bases, with 6 bases between them. CDR1 SGHDT and CDR2 YYEEEE come from the germline V gene. The CDR3 has 13 residues. The DNA for the CDR3 is TGTGCCAGCAGCTTGGGGGCAGCCGGGGAGCTGTTTTTT. Translating gives CASSLGAAGELFF. Combining the CDR3 with reference TRBV5-6 and TRBJ2-2 gives the whole variable domain DAGVTQSPTHLIKTRGQQVTLRCSPKSGHDTVSWYQQALGQGPQFIFQYYEEEERQRGNFPDRFSGHQFPNYSSELNVNALLLGDSALYLCASSLGAAGELFFGEGSRLTVL.

The genes are TRBV7-6 and TRBJ2-2; 7 positions match TRBD1. CDR1 SGHVS and CDR2 FNYEAQ come from the germline V gene. CDR3 length: 14 residues. V dropped 7 bases and J dropped 5; count of bases not matched to a gene: 7. The CDR3 is CASNKGAGTGELFF. For the CDR3, the DNA is TGTGCCAGCAACAAGGGGGCTGGAACCGGGGAGCTGTTTTTT.

The V and J genes are TRBV7-8 and TRBJ2-7, with TRBD2 matching over 7 bases. CDR1 is SGHVS and CDR2 is FQNEAQ in the germline V gene. CDR3 length: 15 amino acids. The V and J ends lost 1 base and 2 bases, in that order; junction bases with no gene match: 5. The CDR3 is CASSLEPSGTYEQYF. In DNA, the CDR3 is TGTGCCAGCAGCTTAGAACCTAGCGGAACCTACGAGCAGTACTTC. Based on the CDR3 plus reference TRBV7-8 and TRBJ2-7, the full variable domain is GAGVSQSPRYKVAKRGQDVALRCDPISGHVSLFWYQQALGQGPEFLTYFQNEAQLDKSGLPSDRFFAERPEGSVSTLKIQRTQQEDSAVYLCASSLEPSGTYEQYFGPGTRLTVT.

The chain carries TRBV19 and TRBJ1-5; TRBD1 might be the D (6 bases). The CDR3 consists of 14 residues. Trimming took 4 bases from V and 11 from J, leaving 18 bases between them. The germline gives CDR1 LNHDA, CDR2 SQIVND (reference sequence). The CDR3 DNA reads as TGTGCCAGTAGTACGAGACAGGTTAAAGAGGCCCAGCATTTT. Protein sequence: CASSTRQVKEAQHF.

The rearrangement links TRBV5-6 to TRBJ1-1; TRBD1 matches 8 bases. There are 12 residues in the CDR3. Germline assignment: CDR1 SGHDT and CDR2 YYEEEE. Trimming removed 4 bases from V and 11 bases from J; junction bases left unmatched: 7. Here the CDR3 DNA reads TGTGCCAGCAGCCTCTTTAACAGGGGGGCTTTCTTT. It yields the protein CASSLFNRGAFF.

The chain recombines TRBV5-1 with TRBJ1-1; a possible D gene is TRBD1 (6 bases). Looked up from germline, CDR1 is SGHRS and CDR2 is YFSETQ. The V end was cut by 5 bases, the J end by 0 bases, with 11 bases between. This CDR3 spans 14 amino acids. In nucleotides, the CDR3 is TGCGCCAGCAGTCTTGGACAGATGAACACTGAAGCTTTCTTT. Its protein product is CASSLGQMNTEAFF.

V and J are TRBV19 and TRBJ1-1, with D perhaps matching TRBD1 (6 bases). The CDR3 extends over 17 amino acids. V was clipped by 3 bases and J by 1 base, with 18 bases between them. CDR1 LNHDA and CDR2 SQIVND come from the germline V gene (reference sequence). CDR3: CASSIYREGRRNTEAFF. DNA of the CDR3: TGTGCCAGTAGTATTTACAGGGAAGGTCGGCGGAACACTGAAGCTTTCTTT.

The chain links TRBV9 to TRBJ2-1; 9 nucleotides agree with TRBD2. Germline assignment: CDR1 SGDLS and CDR2 YYNGEE. The CDR3 spans 14 residues. The ends lost 3 bases at V and 6 bases at J; junction bases unmatched: 4. DNA for the CDR3: TGTGCCAGCAGCGCGGGGACTAGCCGCAATGAGCAGTTCTTC. Translating gives CASSAGTSRNEQFF.

The V gene is TRBV2, the J gene TRBJ2-2, with 7 bases lining up with TRBD1. Germline values: CDR1 SNHLY, CDR2 FYNNEI. The CDR3 extends over 15 amino acids. The V gene end was trimmed by 3 bases and the J gene end by 4 bases; junction bases not matched to a gene: 5. Here the CDR3 reads CASSDTGTATGELFF. DNA of the CDR3: TGTGCCAGCAGTGATACCGGGACAGCCACCGGGGAGCTGTTTTTT. The whole variable domain, filled in from reference TRBV2 and TRBJ2-2, reads EPEVTQTPSHQVTQMGQEVILRCVPISNHLYFYWYRQILGQKVEFLVSFYNNEISEKSEIFDDQFSVERPDGSNFTLKIRSTKLEDSAMYFCASSDTGTATGELFFGEGSRLTVL.

This clone was found once. The V call is TRBV5-1, the J call TRBJ2-7; 8 bases agree with TRBD2. The CDR3 contains 13 residues. Germline assignment: CDR1 SGHRS and CDR2 YFSETQ. The junction had 5 bases not matched to a gene; V was cut back by 4 bases and J by 5 bases. CDR3 sequence: CASSPGLGNEQYF. CDR3 DNA: TGCGCCAGCAGCCCGGGACTAGGCAACGAGCAGTACTTC.

The chain has TRBV2 and TRBJ2-3, with 7 bases that match TRBD2. The junction had 5 bases not matched to a gene; V was cut back by 5 bases and J by 6 bases. The CDR3 runs 13 residues. Looked up from germline, CDR1 is SNHLY and CDR2 is FYNNEI. In DNA, the CDR3 is TGTGCCAGCAGTCCAGGACTAGGCGATACGCAGTATTTT. This gives the protein CASSPGLGDTQYF.

This chain connects TRBV5-1 to TRBJ2-5, with TRBD1 matching 7 bases. The CDR3 is 13 residues long. J was trimmed by 5 bases and V by 4 bases; bases with no gene match: 5. Germline V gives CDR1 SGHRS, CDR2 YFSETQ. CDR3 in DNA: TGCGCCAGCAGCGGCGGACAGGCTGAGACCCAGTACTTC. It is translated as CASSGGQAETQYF. The complete variable domain, with remaining parts taken from reference TRBV5-1 and TRBJ2-5, reads KAGVTQTPRYLIKTRGQQVTLSCSPISGHRSVSWYQQTPGQGLQFLFEYFSETQRNKGNFPGRFSGRQFSNSRSEMNVSTLELGDSALYLCASSGGQAETQYFGPGTRLLVL.

The rearrangement joins TRBV19 to TRBJ2-3, with 12 bases fitting TRBD2. The CDR3 covers 17 residues. V gave up 4 bases and J gave up 5 bases; unmatched junction bases: 10. CDR1 and CDR2 (germline): LNHDA, SQIVND (reference sequence). CDR3 in amino acids: CASSTRRLAGGQDTQYF. The CDR3 DNA is TGTGCCAGTAGTACCCGTCGTCTAGCGGGAGGGCAAGATACGCAGTATTTT.

The genes are TRBV7-2 and TRBJ2-3, with D possibly TRBD2 on 5 matching bases. The CDR3 consists of 13 residues. Germline V gives CDR1 SGHTA, CDR2 FQGNSA. Trimming stripped 5 bases from V and 1 base from J, with 7 bases between. CDR3 sequence reads: CASSQRGTDTQYF. The CDR3 DNA reads as TGTGCCAGCAGCCAGAGGGGCACAGATACGCAGTATTTT.

The chain carries TRBV9 and TRBJ2-1; D might be TRBD1 (5 bases). The ends were cut back, 0 bases at V and 8 bases at J, with 21 bases in the middle. Germline CDR1 SGDLS, CDR2 YYNGEE. This CDR3 has 17 amino acids. The CDR3 nucleotides are TGTGCCAGCAGCGTAGGTGTCGGGCTATCAGGGCCCGATGAGCAGTTCTTC. This encodes CASSVGVGLSGPDEQFF.

The chain uses TRBV30 and TRBJ1-2; no firm D call. CDR1 is GTSNPN and CDR2 is SVGIG in the germline V gene (reference sequence). There are 13 residues in the CDR3. Trimming took off 3 bases at V and 0 bases at J, with 8 bases between the two ends. This CDR3 reads CAWRFFTNYGYTF. CDR3 nucleotide sequence: TGTGCCTGGAGATTTTTCACTAACTATGGCTACACCTTC. The full variable domain, with the rest looked up from reference TRBV30 and TRBJ1-2, is SQTIHQWPATLVQPVGSPLSLECTVEGTSNPNLYWYRQAAGRGLQLLFYSVGIGQISSEVPQNLSASRPQDRQFILSSKKLLLSDSGFYLCAWRFFTNYGYTFGSGTRLTVV.

The rearrangement uses TRBV11-1 and TRBJ1-6, with D perhaps TRBD1 (5 bases). This CDR3 has 14 amino acids. Germline assignment: CDR1 SGHAT and CDR2 FQDESV (reference sequence). V lost 5 bases and J 3 bases, leaving 8 bases between the germline ends. The CDR3 sequence: CASSRDGYNSPLHF. The CDR3 DNA is TGTGCCAGCAGCCGGGACGGCTATAATTCACCCCTCCACTTT. Variable domain in full (rest from reference TRBV11-1 and TRBJ1-6): EAEVAQSPRYKITEKSQAVAFWCDPISGHATLYWYRQILGQGPELLVQFQDESVVDDSQLPKDRFSAERLKGVDSTLKIQPAELGDSAMYLCASSRDGYNSPLHFGNGTRLTVT.

V gene TRBV7-8 combines with J gene TRBJ2-3; D may be TRBD1 (5 bases). Germline assignment: CDR1 SGHVS and CDR2 FQNEAQ. V lost 3 bases, J lost 0 bases, and 22 bases lay in between. The CDR3 extends over 19 amino acids. In DNA form, the CDR3 reads TGTGCCAGCAGCTTCACCTCCAGTCCTGGGGCCTTGAGCACAGATACGCAGTATTTT. Its protein is CASSFTSSPGALSTDTQYF.

This clone was recorded a few times. Its ends do not fully match the called genes, so a read error is possible. The chain links TRBV5-4 to TRBJ1-2; D perhaps matches TRBD1 (5 bases). This CDR3 spans 12 amino acids. CDR1 SGHNT and CDR2 YYREEE come from the germline V gene (reference sequence). CDR3 residues: CASSDEAWDVWF. The CDR3 coding sequence is TGTGCCAGCAGCGATGAAGCCTGGGACGTTTGGTTC.